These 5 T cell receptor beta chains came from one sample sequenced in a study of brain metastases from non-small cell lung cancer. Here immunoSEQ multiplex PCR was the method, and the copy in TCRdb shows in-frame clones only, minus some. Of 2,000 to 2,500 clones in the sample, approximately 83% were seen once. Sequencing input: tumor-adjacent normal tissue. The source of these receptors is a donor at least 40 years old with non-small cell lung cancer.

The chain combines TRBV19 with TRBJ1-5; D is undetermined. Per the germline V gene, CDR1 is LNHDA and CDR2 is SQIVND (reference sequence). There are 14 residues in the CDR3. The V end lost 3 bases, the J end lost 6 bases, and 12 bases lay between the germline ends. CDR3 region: CASSIGLGSQPQHF. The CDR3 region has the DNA TGTGCCAGTAGTATTGGACTGGGCAGTCAGCCCCAGCATTTT.

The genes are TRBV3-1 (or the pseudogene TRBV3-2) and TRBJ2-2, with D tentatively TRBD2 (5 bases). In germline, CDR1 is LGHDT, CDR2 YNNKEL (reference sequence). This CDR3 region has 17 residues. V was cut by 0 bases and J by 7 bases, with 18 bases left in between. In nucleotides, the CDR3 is TGTGCCAGCAGCCAAGATTGGGGAGAGGGATTGGACGGGGAGCTGTTTTTT. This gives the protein CASSQDWGEGLDGELFF.

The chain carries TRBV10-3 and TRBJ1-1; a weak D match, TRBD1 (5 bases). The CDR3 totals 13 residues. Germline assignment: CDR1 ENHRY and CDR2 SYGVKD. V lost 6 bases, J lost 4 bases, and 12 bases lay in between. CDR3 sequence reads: CAIREPDSTEAFF. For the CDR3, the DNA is TGTGCCATCAGGGAACCCGACAGCACTGAAGCTTTCTTT.

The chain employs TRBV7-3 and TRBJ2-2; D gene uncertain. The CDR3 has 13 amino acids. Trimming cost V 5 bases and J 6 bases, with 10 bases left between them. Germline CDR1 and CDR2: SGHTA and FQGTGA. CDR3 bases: TGTGCCAGCAGCCCCCGACTCCCCGGGGAGCTGTTTTTT. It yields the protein CASSPRLPGELFF.

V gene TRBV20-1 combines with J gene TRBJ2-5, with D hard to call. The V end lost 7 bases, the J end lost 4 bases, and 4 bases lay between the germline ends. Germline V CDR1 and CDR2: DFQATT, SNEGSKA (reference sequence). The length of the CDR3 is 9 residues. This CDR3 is CSVGETQYF. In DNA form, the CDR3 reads TGCAGTGTCGGAGAGACCCAGTACTTC.